The T cell receptor (beta chain) described here comes from a study of CD8+CD57+ T cells in acquired aplastic anemia. Study-level information: On average, sorted CD4+ and CD8+ cells gave 3 to 3.5 ug of DNA. Healthy-donor CD4+ cells averaged roughly 10.8 million reads. Findings and caveats of the study: Patients and controls were found to share about 31 CD8+ CDR3 sequences.

Trimming removed 6 bases at V and 2 bases at J, with 17 bases between. The CDR3 is made up of 16 amino acids. TCR beta VDJ and CDR3 were profiled, and genomic DNA was the template. MiXCR was run by TCRdb on the reads, yielding one entry per CDR3 protein. The data contain 200,000 to 250,000 distinct CDR3 sequences, about a third of them singletons. This clonotype turned up a few times. Its antigen is still unknown. The sequenced sample consisted of sorted CD4+, CD8+, or CD8+CD57+ T cells (not recorded which) from PBMCs. This clonotype was sampled from a human donor in good health, serving as a control. The chain uses TRBV12-3 or TRBV12-4 and TRBJ1-3; D gene ambiguous. CDR3 DNA: TGTGCCAGCAGCTGGGAGTTCGACGCCCCTGGAAACACCATATATTTT. Its translation: CASSWEFDAPGNTIYF.